The TCR beta chain described here comes from a study of blood T cell repertoires in COVID-19. Participants came from roughly 23 US areas, aged roughly 18 to 95 years. Allocation to cohorts depended on clinical history reported by the participants. All recovered Cohort 3 donors got two negative PCRs, got clearance, or saw symptom resolution. Source study methods: Nucleated cell number was recorded as an estimate derived from reference gene primer amplification. Profiled with immunoSEQ multiplex PCR; TCRdb holds only in-frame clones, not every one. That table gives V, J and clone size, and the DNA gave D and trimming. The sample lists approximately 300,000 clones; approximately 89% were seen once. Sequencing was carried out using PBMCs or T cells enriched from blood (not recorded which). The TCR originated in a woman aged 18-29 years who had recovered from COVID-19.

The CDR3 DNA is TGCAGCGTCCTAACAGGGGACGGGGGTGCTGAAGCTTTCTTT. This translates into CSVLTGDGGAEAFF. The rearrangement joins TRBV29-1 to TRBJ1-1; 7 bases are a match to TRBD1. This CDR3 has 14 residues. Germline values: CDR1 SQVTM, CDR2 ANQGSEA. The trim removed 6 bases at V and 6 bases at J, leaving 13 bases unmatched. Full variable domain (missing parts from reference TRBV29-1 and TRBJ1-1): SAVISQKPSRDICQRGTSLTIQCQVDSQVTMMFWYRQQPGQSLTLIATANQGSEATYESGFVIDKFPISRPNLTFSTLTVSNMSPEDSSIYLCSVLTGDGGAEAFFGQGTRLTVV.